This entry lists 4 T cell receptor beta chains sequenced from one sample in a study of blood T cell repertoires in COVID-19. Only in-frame clones appear in the TCRdb table, and some are missing; sequencing was by immunoSEQ multiplex PCR. The table lists just under 300,000 clones, approximately 86% of them singletons, with about 1.2% in the top ten. Material for sequencing was peripheral blood. The receptors originated from a man between 70 and 80 years old with acute or convalescent COVID-19.

This clone was detected only a few times. This chain links TRBV28 with TRBJ1-1; 9 nucleotides align to TRBD1. The V gene's germline CDR1 is MDHEN and CDR2 SYDVKM. J lost 5 bases, V lost 6 bases, and 10 bases had no gene match. The CDR3 sequence is 15 residues long. Here the CDR3 DNA reads TGTGCCAGCAGCCCGACAGGGGGGGAGCGGACTGAAGCTTTCTTT. Translating gives CASSPTGGERTEAFF.

This chain connects TRBV5-4 to TRBJ2-4; perhaps TRBD2 as D (6 bases). The CDR3 is made up of 16 amino acids. The germline gives CDR1 SGHNT, CDR2 YYREEE (reference sequence). Trimming removed 3 bases at V and 0 bases at J, with 13 bases between. The CDR3, as DNA: TGTGCCAGCAGCTCAGACGGGGGTCTAGCCAAAAACATTCAGTACTTC. Protein sequence: CASSSDGGLAKNIQYF.

The gene calls are TRBV7-2 and TRBJ2-4; 7 bases line up with TRBD2. The CDR3 consists of 12 residues. Germline-derived CDR1 and CDR2 are SGHTA and FQGNSA. The J segment lost 13 bases and the V segment lost 0 bases, leaving 3 bases of the junction unmatched. CDR3 sequence (DNA): TGTGCCAGCAGCTTAGCGGGAGGGGCACAGTACTTC. Encoded protein: CASSLAGGAQYF.

V and J are TRBV4-1 and TRBJ1-1, with D perhaps matching TRBD1 (6 bases). With 1 base removed from V and 11 bases from J, the gap between germline ends came to 14 bases. The CDR3 has 13 residues. Germline V gene data show CDR1 as MGHRA and CDR2 as YSYEKL. As DNA, the CDR3 is TGCGCCAGCAGCCAAGTTCTAGGGGGTGGGGCTTTCTTT. Translation gives CASSQVLGGGAFF.